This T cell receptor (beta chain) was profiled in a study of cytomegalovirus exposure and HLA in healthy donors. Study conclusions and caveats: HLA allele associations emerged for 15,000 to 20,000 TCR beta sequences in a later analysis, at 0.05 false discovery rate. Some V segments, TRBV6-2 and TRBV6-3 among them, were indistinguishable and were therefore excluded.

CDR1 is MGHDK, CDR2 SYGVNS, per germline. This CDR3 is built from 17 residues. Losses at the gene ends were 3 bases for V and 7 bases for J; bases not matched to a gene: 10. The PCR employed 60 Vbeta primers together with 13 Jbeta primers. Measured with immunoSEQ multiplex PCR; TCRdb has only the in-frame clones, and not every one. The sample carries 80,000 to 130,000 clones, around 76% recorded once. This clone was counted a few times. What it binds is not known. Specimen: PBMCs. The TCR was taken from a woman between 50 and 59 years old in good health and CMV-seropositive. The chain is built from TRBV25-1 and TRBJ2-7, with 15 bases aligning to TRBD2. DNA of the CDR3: TGTGCCAGCAGTGATGGACTAGCGGGAGGGCCTTTTAGTGAGCAGTACTTC. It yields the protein CASSDGLAGGPFSEQYF.